This T cell receptor (beta chain) was recorded in a study of cytomegalovirus exposure and HLA in healthy donors. About the study: Assignment to the Caucasian-associated ancestry cluster applied to 81% of the approximately 400 genotyped donors.

Worth noting for this clone: The antigen is undetermined.

Study observations and caveats: Among TCR beta chains, those listed as cytomegalovirus-associated numbered under 200.

Primers included in the PCR were 60 Vbeta and 13 Jbeta primers. Profiling relied on immunoSEQ multiplex PCR, and the TCRdb table lists in-frame clones only, not all of them. The sample consists of 250,000 to 350,000 clones, about four fifths of them appearing once. V was clipped by 0 bases and J by 3 bases, with 9 bases between them. Germline V gene data show CDR1 as SGHRS and CDR2 as YFSETQ. This CDR3 is built from 14 residues. Sequencing used PBMCs. The gene calls are TRBV5-1 and TRBJ1-1; D not certain. This clonotype originated in a girl aged 2 to 9 in good health and CMV-seronegative. DNA of the CDR3: TGCGCCAGCAGCTTGGTTTCCTCCTACACTGAAGCTTTCTTT. This encodes CASSLVSSYTEAFF.